A single sample gave rise to the 2 T cell receptor beta chains below, sequenced in a study of T cells in Graves' hyperthyroidism and ophthalmopathy. RNA transcripts served as the template for amplifying TCR beta CDR3 regions. The TCR CDR3 was amplified in a first-round RT-PCR using the HTBI primer set. TCRdb used MiXCR to reprocess the multiplex PCR reads, holding one entry per CDR3 protein. There are 500,000 to 550,000 distinct CDR3 sequences in the sample; 20% occur only once, and approximately 50% lies in the top ten. The specimen sequenced was blood. These receptor sequences come from a man between 40 and 49 years old with Graves' ophthalmopathy.

This clonotype was seen many times. This chain connects TRBV5-1 to TRBJ2-7; 8 bases align to TRBD2. The CDR3 runs 15 residues. The germline gives CDR1 SGHRS, CDR2 YFSETQ. With V trimmed by 2 bases and J by 1 base, 5 bases remained unmatched. CDR3 amino acids: CASSFSGDRSYEQYF. The CDR3 DNA reads TGCGCCAGCAGCTTTAGCGGGGATAGGTCCTACGAGCAGTACTTC.

The sample holds a few counts of this clonotype. V gene TRBV5-8 combines with J gene TRBJ1-4, with D possibly matching TRBD1 (5 bases). Looked up from germline, CDR1 is SGHTS and CDR2 is YDEGEE. The CDR3 extends over 15 amino acids. The V end lost 3 bases, the J end lost 0 bases, and 9 bases lay between the germline ends. The CDR3 sequence: CASSSETATNEKLFF. CDR3 coding DNA: TGTGCCAGCAGCTCCGAGACAGCAACTAATGAAAAACTGTTTTTT.